This T cell receptor beta chain was identified in a study of PD-1 blockade in classical Hodgkin lymphoma. Study-level results: Baseline TCR diversity was reportedly lower in newly diagnosed patients than in healthy donors. It was reported as lower still in relapsed/refractory patients.

Germline CDR1 reads SGHTA; CDR2 reads FQGTGA. V was pared by 5 bases and J by 4 bases, with 18 bases between. The CDR3 sequence is 15 residues long. Measured with immunoSEQ multiplex PCR; TCRdb has only the in-frame clones, and not every one. Of tens of thousands of clones in the sample, roughly 88% were seen once. About this clone: Its matching antigen is unknown.

Every patient experienced relapse after autologous stem cell transplantation, and brentuximab vedotin exposure varied. V gene TRBV7-3 combines with J gene TRBJ2-7; no reliable D call. The specimen was peripheral blood mononuclear cells (PBMCs), collected at baseline. The source is a human donor with classical Hodgkin lymphoma. The CDR3 loop reads CASSPFGRFPYEQYF. CDR3 coding DNA: TGTGCCAGCAGCCCATTCGGACGGTTTCCTTACGAGCAGTACTTC.